This passage covers 11 T cell receptor beta chains from one sample sequenced in a study of blood T cell repertoires in COVID-19. Libraries were prepared by immunoSEQ multiplex PCR; TCRdb keeps only in-frame clonotypes and omits some of them. Of a few hundred thousand clones listed, around 88% are singletons. Input material: peripheral blood. Receptor source: a woman between 50 and 59 years old with acute or convalescent COVID-19.

V and J are TRBV4-2 and TRBJ2-7; D possibly corresponds to TRBD2 (6 bases). Between the trimmed V and J ends, which lost 3 bases and 5 bases, there was a span of 20 bases. The CDR3 consists of 16 residues. CDR1 is LGHNA and CDR2 is YNFKEQ in the germline V gene. For the CDR3, the DNA is TGTGCCAGCAGCCAGGATTCCACTAGCCGGGGCCACGAGCAGTACTTC. It translates to CASSQDSTSRGHEQYF.

The chain uses TRBV7-9 and TRBJ2-7; tentatively, D is TRBD2 (5 bases). Germline values: CDR1 SEHNR, CDR2 FQNEAQ (reference sequence). The ends were cut back, 4 bases at V and 2 bases at J, with 21 bases in the middle. The CDR3 sequence is 17 residues long. In DNA, the CDR3 is TGTGCCAGCAGCTCACCGCCCCCACTCCAGCGGACCTACGAGCAGTACTTC. It is translated as CASSSPPPLQRTYEQYF.

The chain has TRBV6-6 and TRBJ2-2; 11 bases line up with TRBD1. The CDR3 is 16 amino acids. With V trimmed by 6 bases and J by 4 bases, 7 bases remained unmatched. CDR1 and CDR2 (germline): MNHNY, SVGAGI (reference sequence). The CDR3 region has the DNA TGTGCCAGCAGGCGGGGACAGGGGGGAAGCACCGGGGAGCTGTTTTTT. Amino acid sequence: CASRRGQGGSTGELFF.

This clone turned up a few times. The rearrangement uses TRBV7-9 and TRBJ2-7; D uncertain. Germline V gene sequence: CDR1 SEHNR, CDR2 FQNEAQ (reference sequence). The germline V and J ends were trimmed by 1 base and 0 bases, with 10 bases remaining between them. This CDR3 contains 15 residues. The DNA for the CDR3 is TGTGCCAGCAGCTTAGGCGGATCTAGCTCCTACGAGCAGTACTTC. It specifies CASSLGGSSSYEQYF.

The rearrangement uses TRBV10-3 and TRBJ2-7, with D unresolved. Trimming shortened V by 4 bases and J by 3 bases, and 13 bases separated the two germline ends. The germline CDR1 and CDR2 sequences are ENHRY and SYGVKD. The CDR3 loop spans 14 amino acids. The CDR3 DNA sequence: TGTGCCATCAGTGCGTCGGCTAGTGGCTACGAGCAGTACTTC. This gives the protein CAISASASGYEQYF.

V and J are TRBV6-5 and TRBJ1-6, with 7 bases matching TRBD1. The J segment lost 8 bases and the V segment lost 2 bases, leaving 3 bases of the junction unmatched. Germline V gene data show CDR1 as MNHEY and CDR2 as SVGAGI. This CDR3 has 14 amino acids. Written as DNA, the CDR3 is TGTGCCAGCAGTTACGAGGGGGCTGATTCACCCCTCCACTTT. This translates into CASSYEGADSPLHF.

The chain carries TRBV5-1 and TRBJ2-7; 13 bases fit TRBD2. The J segment lost 5 bases and the V segment lost 1 base, leaving 9 bases of the junction unmatched. The CDR3 is made up of 17 amino acids. Germline lookup yields CDR1 SGHRS and CDR2 YFSETQ. This chain's CDR3 is CASSLIRTSGRWDEQYF. CDR3 coding DNA: TGCGCCAGCAGCTTGATCCGGACTAGCGGGAGATGGGACGAGCAGTACTTC.

The chain uses TRBV4-2 and TRBJ1-1; 8 bases agree with TRBD1. Per germline, CDR1 LGHNA and CDR2 YNFKEQ. The CDR3 covers 18 residues. J lost 5 bases, V lost 0 bases, and 14 bases had no gene match. The CDR3 DNA sequence: TGTGCCAGCAGCCAAGAATTAACAGGGGGTCGCTTAGGAACTGAAGCTTTCTTT. Encoded protein: CASSQELTGGRLGTEAFF.

The chain carries TRBV5-6 and TRBJ2-7, with TRBD1 identical over 8 bases. CDR1 and CDR2 (germline): SGHDT, YYEEEE. V was pared by 1 base and J by 5 bases, with 5 bases of the junction left unmatched. The CDR3 covers 14 residues. CDR3 bases: TGTGCCAGCAGCTTGCAACGGACAGGGCACGAGCAGTACTTC. It codes for CASSLQRTGHEQYF. The full variable domain, completed using reference TRBV5-6 and TRBJ2-7, is DAGVTQSPTHLIKTRGQQVTLRCSPKSGHDTVSWYQQALGQGPQFIFQYYEEEERQRGNFPDRFSGHQFPNYSSELNVNALLLGDSALYLCASSLQRTGHEQYFGPGTRLTVT.

The chain carries TRBV28 and TRBJ1-4, with D unresolved. Between the trimmed V and J ends, which lost 4 bases and 5 bases, there was a span of 17 bases. Germline lookup yields CDR1 MDHEN and CDR2 SYDVKM. The CDR3 is made up of 16 amino acids. The chain's CDR3 is CASSSDLWRRNEKLFF. In DNA, the CDR3 is TGTGCCAGCAGTTCGGACCTTTGGAGGAGGAATGAAAAACTGTTTTTT.

The chain has TRBV7-9 and TRBJ2-7, with 10 bases aligning to TRBD2. After removal of 3 bases from V and 4 bases from J, the junction contained 12 bases not matched to a gene. From germline, CDR1 is SEHNR and CDR2 FQNEAQ (reference sequence). The length of the CDR3 is 17 residues. The CDR3 is CASSFRLAGVSRYEQYF. CDR3 nucleotides: TGTGCCAGCAGCTTCCGGCTAGCGGGAGTTTCGCGTTACGAGCAGTACTTC.